Listed here are 27 T cell receptor beta chains from one sample, sequenced in a study of identical twins. TCRdb used MiXCR to reprocess the 5' RACE reads, holding one entry per CDR3 protein. The sample lists about 520,000 distinct CDR3 sequences, under 25% occurring once. This sample also appeared in a second study, on T cells expressing NK-cell markers.

Specimen: CD4+ T cells sorted from blood. The receptors originated from a woman in her late teens or twenties in good health.

V gene TRBV11-2 combines with J gene TRBJ1-5; tentative D call: TRBD1 (5 bases). The CDR3 extends over 19 amino acids. CDR1 is SGHAT, CDR2 FQNNGV, per germline. Trimming pared 6 bases from V and 0 bases from J, leaving 24 bases between. CDR3 region: CASRFGKSSGENSNQPQHF. The CDR3 nucleotides read TGTGCCAGCAGATTCGGGAAATCGTCGGGGGAGAATAGCAATCAGCCCCAGCATTTT.

This clonotype has more than one count but fewer than ten. The CDR3 loop reads CASSLVAGQGTNTGELFF. In DNA, the CDR3 is TGTGCCAGCAGTTTAGTGGCGGGACAGGGAACGAACACCGGGGAGCTGTTTTTT. V and J are TRBV12-3 or TRBV12-4 and TRBJ2-2; 9 nucleotides match TRBD1. Trimming took 1 base from V and 0 from J; bases not matched to a gene: 6. The CDR3 has 18 amino acids.

This chain joins TRBV20-1 and TRBJ2-1; D call uncertain. V was trimmed by 5 bases and J by 0 bases, leaving 17 bases between them. The length of the CDR3 is 16 residues. Germline V gene lookup returns CDR1 DFQATT and CDR2 SNEGSKA (reference sequence). CDR3 nucleotides: TGCAGTGCTGAACCACTCCACAGTACCTCCTACAATGAGCAGTTCTTC. It codes for CSAEPLHSTSYNEQFF.

This rearrangement joins TRBV7-9 to TRBJ2-3; D unresolved. The CDR3 has 11 residues. V shed 8 bases and J shed 4 bases, with 7 bases lying between them. Germline values: CDR1 SEHNR, CDR2 FQNEAQ (reference sequence). The CDR3: CASLSADTQYF. The CDR3 nucleotides are TGTGCCAGCCTGAGCGCAGATACGCAGTATTTT.

The chain joins TRBV12-3 or TRBV12-4 to TRBJ1-1; maybe TRBD1 (5 bases). V shed 10 bases and J shed 2 bases, with 17 bases lying between them. This CDR3 comprises 14 residues. For the CDR3, the DNA is TGTGCCACCGTTTCCCGACAGCTTAACACTGAAGCTTTCTTT. This encodes CATVSRQLNTEAFF.

The chain couples TRBV20-1 to TRBJ1-2; possibly TRBD1 for D (6 bases). V was trimmed by 0 bases and J by 5 bases, leaving 10 bases between them. The germline V gene encodes CDR1 DFQATT and CDR2 SNEGSKA (reference sequence). This CDR3 contains 13 residues. CDR3 DNA: TGCAGTGCTAGAGATTTACAGGGTTATGGCTACACCTTC. Translating gives CSARDLQGYGYTF.

The chain recombines TRBV29-1 with TRBJ2-7, with TRBD1 identical over 10 bases. The V gene end was trimmed by 2 bases and the J gene end by 5 bases; junction bases not matched to a gene: 3. The CDR3 runs 13 residues. In germline, CDR1 is SQVTM, CDR2 ANQGSEA. The CDR3 loop reads CSVEWGQGHEQYF. CDR3 sequence (DNA): TGCAGCGTTGAATGGGGACAGGGGCACGAGCAGTACTTC.

There are many counts of this clonotype. J is TRBJ1-1 and V is TRBV20-1, with a possible D match to TRBD1 (5 bases). Germline CDR1 reads DFQATT; CDR2 reads SNEGSKA (reference sequence). The CDR3 runs to 11 residues. DNA of the CDR3: TGCAGGGCAGACAGAAACACTGAAGCTTTCTTT. Translation: CRADRNTEAFF.

This clonotype was seen a handful of times. The chain uses TRBV11-1 and TRBJ2-7, with 9 bases that match TRBD1. The CDR3 has 19 residues. The germline gives CDR1 SGHAT, CDR2 FQDESV (reference sequence). V was pared by 2 bases and J by 1 base, with 15 bases of the junction left unmatched. CDR3 sequence reads: CASSLIRDREKERSYEQYF. DNA of the CDR3: TGTGCCAGCAGCTTAATCCGGGACAGGGAAAAAGAAAGGTCCTACGAGCAGTACTTC.

This clonotype came up a few times. The chain is built from TRBV6-1 and TRBJ1-2, with 7 bases matching TRBD1. V dropped 6 bases and J dropped 1; count of bases not matched to a gene: 8. The CDR3 is 15 residues long. Germline CDR1 MNHNS, CDR2 SASEGT. The CDR3 coding sequence is TGTGCCAGCAGGCCGCCGGGACAGCTTAACTATGGCTACACCTTC. It translates to CASRPPGQLNYGYTF.

This clonotype was recorded at least ten times. V gene TRBV29-1 combines with J gene TRBJ2-1; 7 bases align to TRBD1. V lost 8 bases to trimming and J lost 9 bases; unmatched junction nucleotides: 13. CDR1 is SQVTM and CDR2 is ANQGSEA in the germline V gene. CDR3 length: 13 residues. For the CDR3, the DNA is TGCAGCTTCGGGACAGCGATTACTGGTGAGCAGTTCTTC. This encodes CSFGTAITGEQFF.

This clonotype was seen a handful of times. The genes are TRBV25-1 and TRBJ1-2, with D unclear. Trimming shortened V by 3 bases and J by 4 bases, and 12 bases separated the two germline ends. Germline CDR1 MGHDK, CDR2 SYGVNS. The CDR3 totals 14 residues. CDR3 sequence (DNA): TGTGCCAGCAGTGATTTCTCTACGTCCTATGGCTACACCTTC. Translating gives CASSDFSTSYGYTF.

This clonotype was counted only a few times. The V gene is TRBV19, the J gene TRBJ2-6, with 8 bases lining up with TRBD1. This CDR3 has 18 amino acids. The V segment lost 5 bases and the J segment 0 bases; nucleotides outside the gene matches: 9. The germline gives CDR1 LNHDA, CDR2 SQIVND (reference sequence). The CDR3 loop is CASSQQRTGSSGANVLTF. As DNA, the CDR3 is TGTGCCAGTAGTCAACAGCGGACAGGGAGCTCTGGGGCCAACGTCCTGACTTTC. Full variable domain (missing parts from reference TRBV19 and TRBJ2-6): DGGITQSPKYLFRKEGQNVTLSCEQNLNHDAMYWYRQDPGQGLRLIYYSQIVNDFQKGDIAEGYSVSREKKESFPLTVTSAQKNPTAFYLCASSQQRTGSSGANVLTFGAGSRLTVL.

This clonotype was counted many times. The chain is built from TRBV5-1 and TRBJ2-1; D call uncertain. Germline-derived CDR1 and CDR2 are SGHRS and YFSETQ. This CDR3 is 11 amino acids long. V was cut by 5 bases and J by 8 bases, with 8 bases left in between. The CDR3 spells CASRARDEQFF. DNA of the CDR3: TGCGCCAGCAGAGCGCGAGATGAGCAGTTCTTC.

This chain connects TRBV6-1 to TRBJ1-1; D is perhaps TRBD1 (6 bases). The germline gives CDR1 MNHNS, CDR2 SASEGT. V lost 4 bases to trimming and J lost 4 bases, with 13 bases between them. The CDR3 has 14 amino acids. The CDR3 DNA follows: TGTGCCAGCAGTGCCAGGGGCTTTAGCACTGAAGCTTTCTTT. It encodes CASSARGFSTEAFF.

The chain combines TRBV5-4 with TRBJ2-7, with 8 bases identical to TRBD2. The germline V gene encodes CDR1 SGHNT and CDR2 YYREEE (reference sequence). CDR3 length: 17 amino acids. After removal of 4 bases from V and 1 base from J, the junction contained 13 bases not matched to a gene. CDR3 nucleotide sequence: TGTGCCAGCAGCCGCGGGAGACCTAGCGGGTTATCCTACGAGCAGTACTTC. Translating gives CASSRGRPSGLSYEQYF.

The rearrangement joins TRBV24-1 to TRBJ2-5; perhaps TRBD1 as D (6 bases). Germline V lookup: CDR1 KGHDR, CDR2 SFDVKD. This CDR3 contains 14 residues. V lost 2 bases and J lost 10, with 16 bases in between. The CDR3 bases are TGTGCCACCAGTGATTCGCGAGTGACAGGACTCCAGTACTTC. Encoded protein: CATSDSRVTGLQYF.

A few counts support this clonotype. The chain uses TRBV21-1 and TRBJ1-5; the D call TRBD1 from the table was never checked on the DNA. TRBV21-1 is deemed a pseudogene. The CDR3 contains 15 residues. For the CDR3, the DNA is TGTGCCAGCAGCAATGACGGGGGACCGGATCAGCCCCAGCATTTT. This translates into CASSNDGGPDQPQHF.

About this clonotype: At one of its ends the junction is not consistent with the germline gene, which may arise from a read error. The V and J genes are TRBV4-1 and TRBJ1-5; a weak D match, TRBD1 (5 bases). The germline gives CDR1 MGHRA, CDR2 YSYEKL. The CDR3 spans 16 residues. CDR3 residues: CARRAGRLNSNQPQHF. The CDR3 bases are TGCGCCCGCAGGGCAGGGAGGTTGAATAGCAATCAGCCCCAGCATTTT.

This clonotype has a handful of counts. The gene calls are TRBV12-3 or TRBV12-4 and TRBJ2-7; D is unresolved. The CDR3 spans 18 residues. Trimming took 6 bases from V and 5 from J, leaving 29 bases between them. CDR3 amino acids: CASSPGLRAAAKRDEQYF. The CDR3 DNA reads as TGTGCCAGCAGCCCTGGGCTTCGCGCCGCCGCAAAAAGAGACGAGCAGTACTTC.

This chain uses TRBV20-1 with TRBJ2-7; possibly TRBD1 or TRBD2 for D (5 bases each). The V gene lost 1 base and the J gene lost 0 bases, with 10 bases spanning the gap. From germline, CDR1 is DFQATT and CDR2 SNEGSKA (reference sequence). CDR3 length: 14 residues. The CDR3 here is CSARVRGSSYEQYF. CDR3 in DNA: TGCAGTGCTAGAGTGAGGGGAAGCTCCTACGAGCAGTACTTC.

The chain carries TRBV9 and TRBJ2-7, with TRBD2 matching over 11 bases. V gave up 3 bases and J gave up 4 bases; unmatched junction bases: 12. The V gene's germline CDR1 is SGDLS and CDR2 YYNGEE. This CDR3 has 17 amino acids. In DNA form, the CDR3 reads TGTGCCAGCAGCGCCCCCGATTCTAGCGGGAGGAGGTACGAGCAGTACTTC. It translates to CASSAPDSSGRRYEQYF.

This clonotype came up a few times. V usage is TRBV11-1 and J usage is TRBJ2-1, with TRBD2 matching over 13 bases. In germline, CDR1 is SGHAT, CDR2 FQDESV (reference sequence). V gave up 5 bases and J gave up 12 bases; unmatched junction bases: 10. This CDR3 spans 15 amino acids. CDR3 region: CASSGTSGVPSGQFF. CDR3 DNA: TGTGCCAGCAGCGGGACTAGCGGGGTCCCGAGTGGGCAGTTCTTC.

This clonotype was counted many times. V gene TRBV6-2 or TRBV6-3 combines with J gene TRBJ2-5; maybe TRBD2 (5 bases). The CDR3 is made up of 12 amino acids. The V gene lost 4 bases and the J gene lost 7 bases, with 10 bases spanning the gap. Germline V gives CDR1 MNHEY, CDR2 SVGEGT. Here the CDR3 reads CASSWTPGTQYF. CDR3 bases: TGTGCCAGCAGTTGGACTCCTGGGACCCAGTACTTC.

The chain employs TRBV20-1 and TRBJ2-3; TRBD2 agrees at 10 bases. Germline loops: CDR1 DFQATT, CDR2 SNEGSKA (reference sequence). Germline trimming cut 6 bases from V and 1 base from J; bases unmatched to any gene: 10. The CDR3 consists of 16 residues. CDR3 sequence reads: CSAQPRLAGGTDTQYF. The CDR3 bases are TGCAGTGCCCAACCCCGCCTAGCGGGAGGCACAGATACGCAGTATTTT.

V gene TRBV3-1 combines with J gene TRBJ1-1, with unresolved D. The CDR3 runs 13 residues. CDR1 is LGHDT and CDR2 is YNNKEL in the germline V gene (reference sequence). Trimming cost V 2 bases and J 3 bases, with 7 bases left between them. The CDR3 DNA reads as TGTGCCAGCAGCCAATCGTGGGACACTGAAGCTTTCTTT. Translation gives CASSQSWDTEAFF.

This chain uses TRBV7-8 with TRBJ2-1; 7 bases align to TRBD2. CDR3 length: 16 amino acids. V lost 3 bases and J lost 4; bases outside the gene matches: 9. CDR1 and CDR2 (germline): SGHVS, FQNEAQ. The CDR3 here is CASSLGGVAGYNEQFF. DNA of the CDR3: TGTGCCAGCAGCTTGGGAGGCGTAGCGGGTTACAATGAGCAGTTCTTC.